Below are 18 T cell receptor beta chains sequenced from a single sample in a study of blood T cell repertoires in COVID-19. Assay: immunoSEQ multiplex PCR; the TCRdb copy retains only in-frame clones and omits some. The repertoire holds about 340,000 clones, with 86% as singletons. Sequenced: peripheral blood. The source is a woman aged 60 to 75 with COVID-19, enrolled during active disease.

This clone has a handful of counts. The gene calls are TRBV5-4 and TRBJ1-6; possible D gene TRBD1, 5 bases. The germline V and J ends were trimmed by 4 bases and 8 bases, with 10 bases remaining between them. CDR1 SGHNT and CDR2 YYREEE come from the germline V gene (reference sequence). This CDR3 spans 13 amino acids. CDR3 nucleotide sequence: TGTGCCAGCAGCCCGGGGGGGGATTCACCCCTCCACTTT. Its translation: CASSPGGDSPLHF.

The chain joins TRBV30 to TRBJ2-2; the match to TRBD2 covers 9 bases. The CDR3 contains 16 residues. The V and J ends lost 1 base and 5 bases, in that order; junction bases with no gene match: 8. Germline V gene lookup returns CDR1 GTSNPN and CDR2 SVGIG (reference sequence). The CDR3 nucleotides are TGTGCCTGGAGTGGACTAAGCGGGGGGCGGACCGGGGAGCTGTTTTTT. Amino acid sequence: CAWSGLSGGRTGELFF.

The V call is TRBV14, the J call TRBJ1-4; TRBD1 matches 7 bases. The germline V gene has CDR1 SGHDN and CDR2 FVKESK. Trimming took 0 bases from V and 0 from J; bases not matched to a gene: 16. CDR3 length: 21 residues. The CDR3 loop reads CASSQEGVGRGPVTTNEKLFF. The DNA for the CDR3 is TGTGCCAGCAGCCAAGAGGGCGTAGGTAGGGGGCCAGTGACAACTAATGAAAAACTGTTTTTT.

A single count supports this clone. V usage is TRBV12-3 or TRBV12-4 and J usage is TRBJ1-6; possibly TRBD1 for D (5 bases). V was pared by 6 bases and J by 8 bases, with 8 bases between. The CDR3 contains 12 residues. This CDR3 reads CASRGTDSPLHF. The CDR3 DNA follows: TGTGCCAGCAGGGGGACTGATTCACCCCTCCACTTT.

This chain connects TRBV7-6 to TRBJ2-2; 10 positions agree with TRBD1. Germline CDR1 is SGHVS and CDR2 is FNYEAQ. V was pared by 3 bases and J by 5 bases, with 3 bases of the junction left unmatched. This CDR3 is 15 amino acids long. The CDR3 DNA sequence: TGTGCCAGCAGCTTGGACAGGGGGGATACCGGGGAGCTGTTTTTT. The encoded protein is CASSLDRGDTGELFF. Drawing the rest from reference TRBV7-6 and TRBJ2-2, the complete variable domain is GAGVSQSPRYKVTKRGQDVALRCDPISGHVSLYWYRQALGQGPEFLTYFNYEAQQDKSGLPNDRFSAERPEGSISTLTIQRTEQRDSAMYRCASSLDRGDTGELFFGEGSRLTVL.

The chain couples TRBV30 to TRBJ1-1, with D possibly matching TRBD1 (6 bases). The CDR3 is 13 amino acids. The V and J ends lost 3 bases and 5 bases respectively, with 13 bases between them. CDR1 is GTSNPN, CDR2 SVGIG, per germline (reference sequence). The CDR3 bases are TGTGCCTGGAGGGTCCAGGGGTGGACTGAAGCTTTCTTT. Amino acid sequence: CAWRVQGWTEAFF.

This clone was observed a single time. V usage is TRBV6-5 and J usage is TRBJ1-5; weak D call: TRBD1 (5 bases). Germline V lookup: CDR1 MNHEY, CDR2 SVGAGI. The CDR3 has 15 residues. Trimming took off 6 bases at V and 1 base at J, with 13 bases between the two ends. The CDR3 spells CASRLGLLSNQPQHF. The CDR3 DNA reads as TGTGCCAGCAGATTGGGGCTATTGAGCAATCAGCCCCAGCATTTT.

The sample holds one count of this clone. The V and J genes are TRBV5-1 and TRBJ2-1; TRBD2 agrees at 7 bases. CDR3 length equals 17 residues. The ends lost 3 bases at V and 3 bases at J; junction bases unmatched: 12. The V gene's germline CDR1 is SGHRS and CDR2 YFSETQ. CDR3 nucleotides: TGCGCCAGCAGCTGGGCCCTGCGGGGGAAAAACTACAATGAGCAGTTCTTC. The encoded protein is CASSWALRGKNYNEQFF. The whole variable domain, filled in from reference TRBV5-1 and TRBJ2-1, reads KAGVTQTPRYLIKTRGQQVTLSCSPISGHRSVSWYQQTPGQGLQFLFEYFSETQRNKGNFPGRFSGRQFSNSRSEMNVSTLELGDSALYLCASSWALRGKNYNEQFFGPGTRLTVL.

In this sample, this clone turned up a few times. This chain connects TRBV4-2 to TRBJ2-1, with D perhaps TRBD2 (5 bases). Trimming shortened V by 5 bases and J by 6 bases, and 8 bases separated the two germline ends. The CDR3 length is 12 residues. The germline gives CDR1 LGHNA, CDR2 YNFKEQ. CDR3 sequence (DNA): TGTGCCAGCAGCTCTAGCCCCAATGAGCAGTTCTTC. Residues: CASSSSPNEQFF.

The rearrangement joins TRBV4-1 to TRBJ1-4, with D maybe TRBD1 (6 bases). Germline lookup yields CDR1 MGHRA and CDR2 YSYEKL. V gave up 6 bases and J gave up 0 bases, with 14 bases separating them. The CDR3 sequence is 16 residues long. CDR3 in amino acids: CASSREGGATNEKLFF. CDR3 nucleotide sequence: TGCGCCAGCAGTCGAGAGGGGGGGGCAACTAATGAAAAACTGTTTTTT.

V gene TRBV5-1 combines with J gene TRBJ2-5; TRBD1 matches 9 bases. Germline V lookup: CDR1 SGHRS, CDR2 YFSETQ. This CDR3 contains 16 residues. V lost 0 bases, J lost 4 bases, and 7 bases stayed unmatched. The CDR3 region is CASSLASQGAGETQYF. The CDR3, as DNA: TGCGCCAGCAGCTTGGCCTCACAGGGGGCCGGAGAGACCCAGTACTTC. Drawing the rest from reference TRBV5-1 and TRBJ2-5, the complete variable domain is KAGVTQTPRYLIKTRGQQVTLSCSPISGHRSVSWYQQTPGQGLQFLFEYFSETQRNKGNFPGRFSGRQFSNSRSEMNVSTLELGDSALYLCASSLASQGAGETQYFGPGTRLLVL.

The sample holds one count of this clone. The chain employs TRBV23-1 and TRBJ1-2; D is undetermined. TRBV23-1 belongs to the ORF category, with a function that is uncertain. The CDR3 consists of 15 residues. V was clipped by 7 bases and J by 7 bases, with 22 bases between them. CDR3 nucleotides: TGCGCCAGCACCCCAACCCAGGAGGGCGTGAGTGGCTACACCTTC. Protein sequence: CASTPTQEGVSGYTF.

This rearrangement joins TRBV18 to TRBJ1-5; D not certain. Germline-derived CDR1 and CDR2 are KGHSH and LQKENI. Trimming cost V 3 bases and J 1 base, with 7 bases left between them. The CDR3 totals 14 residues. The CDR3 loop is CASSPRQSNQPQHF. The CDR3 DNA is TGTGCCAGCTCACCCAGGCAAAGCAATCAGCCCCAGCATTTT.

The CDR3 reads CASSKRGDSDNEKLFF. As DNA, the CDR3 is TGCGCCAGCAGCAAGCGGGGGGACAGCGACAATGAAAAACTGTTTTTT. The genes are TRBV4-1 and TRBJ1-4; 7 positions agree with TRBD1. This CDR3 spans 16 amino acids. Germline V lookup: CDR1 MGHRA, CDR2 YSYEKL. After removal of 5 bases from V and 5 bases from J, the junction contained 11 bases not matched to a gene.

This clone was seen once. The V gene is TRBV5-5, the J gene TRBJ1-2, with 8 bases aligning to TRBD1. Per the germline V gene, CDR1 is SGHKS and CDR2 is YYEKEE (reference sequence). This CDR3 has 18 amino acids. The ends lost 5 bases at V and 0 bases at J; junction bases unmatched: 15. The CDR3 sequence is CASRRTAGTGLANYGYTF. CDR3 DNA: TGTGCCAGCAGACGTACGGCCGGGACAGGCTTAGCTAACTATGGCTACACCTTC.

The chain links TRBV5-4 to TRBJ2-1; D perhaps matches TRBD1 (6 bases). CDR1 is SGHNT and CDR2 is YYREEE in the germline V gene (reference sequence). V lost 4 bases and J 2 bases, leaving 10 bases between the germline ends. This CDR3 has 14 residues. In DNA form, the CDR3 reads TGTGCCAGCAGCCGGAACAGGGCCTACAATGAGCAGTTCTTC. It is translated as CASSRNRAYNEQFF.

This chain links TRBV3-1 (or the pseudogene TRBV3-2) with TRBJ2-3; 8 nucleotides match TRBD2. CDR1 and CDR2 (germline): LGHDT, YNNKEL (reference sequence). The CDR3 spans 16 residues. V was clipped by 4 bases and J by 2 bases; unmatched bases: 8. The CDR3 region is CASSRTSWGSTDTQYF. Here the CDR3 DNA reads TGTGCCAGCAGCCGGACTAGCTGGGGATCCACAGATACGCAGTATTTT.

The rearrangement joins TRBV30 to TRBJ2-7, with TRBD1 as a possible D gene (6 bases). CDR3 size: 17 residues. The germline CDR1 and CDR2 sequences are GTSNPN and SVGIG (reference sequence). Trimming took 1 base from V and 1 from J, leaving 20 bases between them. CDR3 region: CAWSASPNRDTSYEQYF. CDR3 bases: TGTGCCTGGAGTGCAAGCCCGAACCGGGACACGTCCTACGAGCAGTACTTC.